The sequence of this T cell receptor (beta chain) was determined in a study of T-cell memory formation after mild COVID-19 (TCRdb year 2021). Looking at the study overall: TCR sequence clusters from the two donors were largely donor specific. In a couple of donors, T-cell clones that expanded and contracted after mild COVID-19 were followed by sequencing TCRalpha and TCRbeta repertoires longitudinally. The cohort was made up of two young adult volunteers, one female and one male, who were previously healthy.

The paper's findings and limits, for the study overall: The study included only a couple of mild cases, and larger cohorts that include severe cases with pre-infection samples were judged to be necessary. The second-wave clones that peaked on day 37 were not confirmed to be SARS-CoV-2 specific. Some responding clones were detected in pre-infection memory, which suggested that pre-existing cross-reactive memory T cells had joined the SARS-CoV-2 response. Balanced CD4/CD8 phenotypes were observed for clones contracting from day 15 to 85, whereas a bias towards CD4+ was observed for a second wave of clones expanding from day 15 to 37. Contracting CD4+ clones appeared mostly in the CM and EM memory subsets, whereas CD8+ clones were enriched in EMRA.

This clonotype was found a few times. The antigen it binds to is not known. Per-base qualities were not stored, and no clone one base away is much larger. TCRdb lists the instrument as Illumina NovaSeq 6000. TCRalpha and TCRbeta cDNA libraries were constructed by 5'RACE with constant-segment primers, with sample barcodes and unique molecular identifiers being introduced. Trizol reagent was used to extract RNA from every sample. Libraries were amplified in two PCR steps, with a second sample barcode and Illumina TruSeq adapters added in the second step. Sequencing of libraries was performed on an Illumina NovaSeq with 2 x 150 bp paired-end reads. Turning to the authors' computational methods: Reads were demultiplexed and collapsed into UMI-guided consensus sequences with migec v1.2.7. Using mixcr v2.1.11, the UMI consensuses were aligned to TRA and TRB V and J templates and assembled into clonotypes. A clonotype was counted as expanded or contracted only if both edgeR and NoisET called the change significant, with noise models trained on biological replicates. For edgeR calls, a false discovery rate-adjusted p below 0.01 and a log2 fold-change threshold of 1 were applied. PCA with hierarchical clustering of max-normalized trajectories of the 1000 most abundant clonotypes was used as exploratory dynamics analysis. The CD4 or CD8 phenotype of responding clones was assigned using the separately sequenced CD4+ and CD8+ repertoires. The public reads were run again by TCRdb, first through fastp at Q25 and then through MiXCR, and only productive beta chains were kept. Each entry merges the rows of one CDR3 protein and shows their most common DNA and genes. These V and J calls originate from TCRdb's pipeline instead of the authors' own analysis. This sample lists around 470,000 distinct CDR3 sequences; 20% were detected once. Roughly 8% of the sample belongs to the ten largest clones.

PBMCs were isolated by Ficoll-Paque density gradient centrifugation. Between the V and J ends, shortened by 0 bases and 1 base respectively, the junction contains 6 bases. Looking up the germline V gene (reference sequence) yields CDR1 DFQATT and CDR2 SNEGSKA. The CDR3 sequence holds 13 residues, the cysteine and phenylalanine included. The only DNA kept is the CDR3, 39 bases in frame from the first base. The sequence was collected from an adult woman who had mild COVID-19 (a few samples of this study predate the infection). The sample titles of this study are shuffled in the database, so cell type and time point are left out; the donor was told from shared clones. The receptor chain draws on TRBV20-1 and TRBJ1-1; no D gene is confidently identified. Sequenced material: PBMCs or a T cell subset sorted from them (not recorded which). The CDR3 is CSAREFGNTEAFF. The nucleotide sequence is TGCAGTGCTAGAGAATTTGGGAACACTGAAGCTTTCTTT.